A selection of T cell receptor beta chains follows, all from one sample in a study of blood T cell repertoires in COVID-19. Profiled with immunoSEQ multiplex PCR; TCRdb holds only in-frame clones, not every one. The table includes approximately 170,000 clones, approximately 87% detected once. Sequenced: peripheral blood. The receptors stem from an older woman with acute or convalescent COVID-19. Each CDR3 is given with its conserved first and last residue. A D gene is named only where the DNA matches it firmly. Rows give clone size only sometimes, using once, few, many, or a class for an expanded clone.

v_gene	abundance	d_gene	j_gene	CDR3nt	CDR3aa
TRBV7-9	-	TRBD1	TRBJ1-2	TGTGCCAGCAGCCTCAGAGAACAGGGGGCTTATGGCTACACCTTC	CASSLREQGAYGYTF
TRBV19	-	TRBD1	TRBJ1-4	TGTGCCAGTAGTATGGGACAGGCTTTTGGAAAACTGTTTTTT	CASSMGQAFGKLFF
TRBV25-1	-	TRBD2	TRBJ2-7	TGTGCCAGCCGTACTAGCGGCACCTACGAGCAGTACTTC	CASRTSGTYEQYF
TRBV5-5	-	TRBD1	TRBJ2-7	TGTGCCAGCAGCGGGGGACAGGGGGCAAACTCCTACGAGCAGTACTTC	CASSGGQGANSYEQYF
TRBV5-4	-	TRBD1	TRBJ2-7	TGTGCCAGCAGCCAACAGGGGGGACCTTACGAGCAGTACTTC	CASSQQGGPYEQYF
TRBV29-1	-	TRBD2	TRBJ2-1	TGCAGCGTCTCCACGGCGCGGGGGAGTACCTACAATGAGCAGTTCTTC	CSVSTARGSTYNEQFF
TRBV2	-	-	TRBJ1-1	TGTGCCAGCAATAACGGGATGAACACTGAAGCTTTCTTT	CASNNGMNTEAFF
TRBV4-3	-	-	TRBJ2-6	TGCGCCAGCAGCCCGAGGACGGACACCACTCCTGGGGCCAACGTCCTGACTTTC	CASSPRTDTTPGANVLTF
TRBV11-3	-	TRBD2	TRBJ2-1	TGTGCCAGCAGCCTAGCGGGGGAGCAGTTCTTC	CASSLAGEQFF
TRBV11-2	few	-	TRBJ2-3	TGTGCCAGCAGCCTGCGAACAGATACGCAGTATTTT	CASSLRTDTQYF
TRBV4-1	-	TRBD1	TRBJ1-4	TGCGCCAGCAGCCCAACAGGGGCCGCAGCCCTCACGGAAAAACTGTTTTTT	CASSPTGAAALTEKLFF
TRBV18	few	-	TRBJ1-1	TGTGCCAGCTCACCGGGGGGGCCGAACACTGAAGCTTTCTTT	CASSPGGPNTEAFF
TRBV5-1	-	-	TRBJ1-6	TGCGCCAGCAGCCGCACGACCCAGGGTAATTCACCCCTCCACTTT	CASSRTTQGNSPLHF
TRBV9	once	-	TRBJ1-3	TGTGCCAGCAGCGTAGGACAGAGCTCTGGAAACACCATATATTTT	CASSVGQSSGNTIYF
TRBV18	-	TRBD2	TRBJ2-3	TGTGCCAGCTCACCACGGCTAGCGGGAGGCCCTGCCCCCACAGATACGCAGTATTTT	CASSPRLAGGPAPTDTQYF
TRBV19	-	-	TRBJ1-2	TGTGCCAGTACGCCTGGGTCGGGTGATTATGGCTACACCTTC	CASTPGSGDYGYTF
TRBV7-6	-	-	TRBJ1-2	TGTGCCAGCAGCCCCCGGGAAGGGAACTATGGCTACACCTTC	CASSPREGNYGYTF
TRBV25-1	-	-	TRBJ1-2	TGTGCCAGCAGTGAATTAGAGAGGGATGGCTACACCTTC	CASSELERDGYTF
TRBV7-8	-	-	TRBJ2-5	TGTGCCAGCGCCCTGCACAGGGCTGTGGAGACCCAGTACTTC	CASALHRAVETQYF
TRBV5-1	-	-	TRBJ1-2	TGCGCCAGCAGCTTGAGCCCAAGGACAGCTAACTATGGCTACACCTTC	CASSLSPRTANYGYTF
TRBV6-2/TRBV6-3	-	TRBD1	TRBJ1-5	TGTGCCAGCAGCGGGACAGGGGGCTGGCAGCCCCAGCATTTT	CASSGTGGWQPQHF
TRBV6-1	-	-	TRBJ1-2	TGTGCCAGCAGTGAGGTGGGGGCTTCTGGCTACACCTTC	CASSEVGASGYTF
TRBV7-9	once	TRBD1	TRBJ1-1	TGTGCCAGCAGCTTATCAAGCGGACAGGTCACTGAAGCTTTCTTT	CASSLSSGQVTEAFF
TRBV19	-	TRBD2	TRBJ2-1	TGTGCCAGTAGTATACTAGCGGGGGCCAATGAGCAGTTCTTC	CASSILAGANEQFF
TRBV9	-	TRBD1	TRBJ2-7	TGTGCCAGCAGCGTAGGCCCGGGACAGGGGGATTACGAGCAGTACTTC	CASSVGPGQGDYEQYF
TRBV14	-	-	TRBJ2-2	TGTGCCAGCAGCCAAGCCGTCACCGGGGAGCTGTTTTTT	CASSQAVTGELFF
TRBV5-1	few	TRBD1	TRBJ1-1	TGCGCCAGCAGCTTTAGGACAGGGATGAACACTGAAGCTTTCTTT	CASSFRTGMNTEAFF
TRBV29-1	-	TRBD2	TRBJ2-3	TGCAGCGTTGAAGGTGGGACTAGCGGGGGGTCCCAGACTAGCACAGATACGCAGTATTTT	CSVEGGTSGGSQTSTDTQYF
TRBV6-1	few	-	TRBJ1-2	TGTGCCAGCAGTGAAGGGTCCTACGGCTACACCTTC	CASSEGSYGYTF
TRBV28	-	-	TRBJ1-5	TGTGCCAGCAGTTTAAGGAGGTCCCGAGGCAATCAGCCCCAGCATTTT	CASSLRRSRGNQPQHF
TRBV28	-	-	TRBJ2-7	TGTGCCAGCAGACCGAGACACGCCTCATACGAGCAGTACTTC	CASRPRHASYEQYF
TRBV4-3	-	-	TRBJ2-1	TGCGCCAGCAGCCAAGACCTTATACCAGCCTACAATGAGCAGTTCTTC	CASSQDLIPAYNEQFF
TRBV2	-	-	TRBJ2-1	TGTGCCAGCAGTGAAATGGCAGAGGGTGAGCAGTTCTTC	CASSEMAEGEQFF
TRBV6-1	-	-	TRBJ1-2	TGTGCCAGCAGTGAAGCCGCAATCGTGGGGCACCTCTATGGCTACACCTTC	CASSEAAIVGHLYGYTF
TRBV9	-	TRBD1	TRBJ2-7	TGTGCCAGCAGCGTAGCCGACAGGGGGTCCTACGAGCAGTACTTC	CASSVADRGSYEQYF
TRBV19	-	-	TRBJ1-3	TGTGCCAGTAGTACGGGGTCGTCTGGAAACACCATATATTTT	CASSTGSSGNTIYF
TRBV6-5	-	TRBD1	TRBJ1-2	TGTGCCGCCAGGGGACAGGGGCCGGTCGGCTACACCTTC	CAARGQGPVGYTF
TRBV19	-	TRBD2	TRBJ2-1	TGTGCCAGTACCCCTTACTGGACGGGAGGAGGCTACAATGAGCAGTTCTTC	CASTPYWTGGGYNEQFF
TRBV18	-	TRBD1	TRBJ1-2	TGTGCCAGCTCACCGCCATTAGGACAGGGGCGTAGGAGCTACACCTTC	CASSPPLGQGRRSYTF
TRBV11-2	-	-	TRBJ1-2	TGTGCCAGCAGCTTAGATGGGGGAGGCTATGGCTACACCTTC	CASSLDGGGYGYTF
TRBV4-2	-	-	TRBJ1-1	TGTGCCAGCAGTGGAGAGAACACTGAAGCTTTCTTT	CASSGENTEAFF
TRBV4-2	-	TRBD1	TRBJ2-7	TGTGCCAGCAGCCAAGAAGGGGTTGGGACAGATTCCTACGAGCAGTACTTC	CASSQEGVGTDSYEQYF
TRBV20-1	-	-	TRBJ1-5	TGCAGTGCTAGTGTTGCAGGGGTCTATAGCAATCAGCCCCAGCATTTT	CSASVAGVYSNQPQHF
TRBV3-1/TRBV3-2	-	TRBD1	TRBJ1-1	TGTGCCAGCAGCTCCGGACAGGGGGATGGCGCTTTCTTT	CASSSGQGDGAFF
TRBV28	-	TRBD1	TRBJ1-5	TGTGCCAGCAGTCCTGGACAGGGAGGATTTAACAATCAGCCCCAGCATTTT	CASSPGQGGFNNQPQHF
TRBV12-3/TRBV12-4	-	-	TRBJ2-1	TGTGCCAGCAGTTTAACCGTTAGCCTTGGGCAGTTCTTC	CASSLTVSLGQFF
TRBV7-2	once	TRBD1	TRBJ1-6	TGTGCCAGCAGCCGTGGGCCAGGGGGTTATAATTCACCCCTCCACTTT	CASSRGPGGYNSPLHF